A selection of T cell receptor beta chains follows, all from one sample in a study of CD8+ T cells in alopecia areata. TCRdb's table, derived via immunoSEQ multiplex PCR, lists solely in-frame clones and lacks some. The sample lists about 180,000 clones; about 53% were seen once. This sample comprised CD8+ T cells sorted from blood, obtained at week 24, from a patient treated with tofacitinib. The receptors shown here come from a human donor with alopecia areata. CDR3s include the opening cysteine and the closing phenylalanine or tryptophan.

>TRBJ1-6|TRBV29-1
CSVVTQGEALHF
>TRBJ2-1|TRBV28
CASSRVDHSYNEQFF
>TRBJ1-1|TRBV25-1
CASSEWSGLNTEAFF
>TRBJ1-1|TRBV11-2
CASSLGANEAFF
>TRBJ2-1|TRBV11-2
CASSLGLAGSSYNEQFF
>TRBJ2-5|TRBV13
CASSPTETQYF
>TRBJ2-1|TRBV30
CAWSPLGPYNEQFF
>TRBJ2-7|TRBV27
CASSKQQGNPYEQYF
>TRBJ2-7|TRBV9
CASSAPRTSGVYEQYF
>TRBJ1-1|TRBV30
CAWRVGNTEAFF
>TRBJ2-7|TRBV4-3
CASSQDNQGYEQYF
>TRBJ2-5|TRBV27
CASRTLAGGLQETQYF
>TRBJ2-7|TRBV25-1
CASSGVGSLYEQYF
>TRBJ2-2|TRBV6-5
CASRSAGELFF
>TRBJ1-1|TRBV10-1
CASSEFGTPGHTEAFF
>TRBJ2-1|TRBV23-1
CASSQPGLVGSEQFF
>TRBJ1-2|TRBV30
CAWSAGRGYTF
>TRBJ2-2|TRBV7-3
CASSDSGELFF
>TRBJ1-2|TRBV6-6
CASSLISGRSNYGYTF
>TRBJ1-2|TRBV29-1
CSSNGAETNYGYTF
>TRBJ2-7|TRBV11-2
CASSSGQEYEQYF
>TRBJ2-1|TRBV7-8
CASSLVLRPSGGEQFF
>TRBJ1-1|TRBV13
CASSFRTVNTEAFF
>TRBJ2-7|TRBV6-5
CASRSGYEQYF
>TRBJ2-4|TRBV2
CASDLSGDVKNIQYF
>TRBJ1-5|TRBV5-6
CASSPQGNQPQHF
>TRBJ2-7|TRBV13
CASSSRLAQDEQYF
>TRBJ1-4|TRBV7-6
CASSQTDRDFEKLFF
>TRBJ2-5|TRBV30
CAWSAGARETQYF
>TRBJ2-3|TRBV27
CASSLMSSGGAGDTQYF
>TRBJ2-3|TRBV7-9
CASSPDPDTQYF
>TRBJ2-3|TRBV4-1
CASSQRLAGDLTDTQYF
>TRBJ1-5|TRBV19
CASNPGGDQPQHF
>TRBJ2-1|TRBV2
CASSDLARRNEQFF
>TRBJ2-7|TRBV14
CASSQTFYEQYF
>TRBJ2-4|TRBV5-1
CASSFLGQTADPPKNIQYF
>TRBJ2-7|TRBV2
CASSDGQVYEQYF
>TRBJ2-1|TRBV6-5
CASRTRSQLPNEQFF
>TRBJ2-7|TRBV27
CASSLVFGAYEQYF
>TRBJ2-7|TRBV5-1
CASSSRGSSYEQYF
>TRBJ2-6|TRBV30
CAWLVRGRGANVLTF
>TRBJ1-1|TRBV4-1
CASSHLGMNTEAFF
>TRBJ1-5|TRBV5-6
CASSLSTKYSNQPQHF
>TRBJ2-7|TRBV9
CASSVGSGIYEQYF
>TRBJ1-1|TRBV30
CAWSPANTEAFF
>TRBJ2-5|TRBV18
CASSPGPGETQYF
>TRBJ1-1|TRBV29-1
CSVPGQNTEAFF
>TRBJ1-2|TRBV29-1
CSVEDRSRTGIRYGYTF
>TRBJ2-1|TRBV7-9
CASSLGTNEQFF
>TRBJ1-2|TRBV29-1
CSTDRAGNYGYTF
>TRBJ2-1|TRBV14
CASSPGQFDEQFF
>TRBJ1-1|TRBV19
CASRQGSTEAFF
>TRBJ2-7|TRBV29-1
CSAFGGTSSYEQYF
>TRBJ1-4|TRBV29-1
CSVPWSGAGSEKLFF
>TRBJ2-7|TRBV30
CAWDTGTGDYEQYF
>TRBJ2-7|TRBV10-3
CAISEGQGGSEQYF